In this sample, the clone carrying this T cell receptor beta chain turned up once. Germline V gene lookup returns CDR1 SEHNR and CDR2 FQNEAQ (reference sequence). The CDR3 totals 16 residues. Trimming took off 5 bases at V and 5 bases at J, with 21 bases between the two ends. This sample was taken from a study of blood T cell repertoires in COVID-19. In the study overall: Acute-phase and convalescent COVID-19 samples originated in the United States, Italy and Spain.

Study processing details: From reference gene primer amplification, estimates of nucleated cell counts were derived. The protocol was immunoSEQ multiplex PCR, while the TCRdb copy is restricted to in-frame clones and leaves out a portion. Clone size and the V and J calls come from that table; the DNA yielded D and trimming. In the table there are fewer than 150,000 clones, 90% of which are singletons. Seattle-derived patients entered the study during active infection and were followed longitudinally. Source material: peripheral blood. V gene TRBV7-9 combines with J gene TRBJ2-5; TRBD1 is a possible D gene (5 bases). The sequence was collected from a woman in her fifties or sixties with COVID-19, enrolled during active disease. CDR3 amino acids: CASSVDGQGYKETQYF. Written as DNA, the CDR3 is TGTGCCAGCAGCGTAGACGGACAAGGGTATAAGGAGACCCAGTACTTC.